Each of the 11 T cell receptor beta chains below was sequenced from the same sample in a study of PD-1 blockade in mismatch repair-deficient tumors. Profiled with immunoSEQ multiplex PCR; TCRdb holds only in-frame clones, not every one. The repertoire holds tens of thousands of clones, with 88% as singletons. Sequenced material: peripheral blood, taken 52 weeks after starting pembrolizumab. The receptors here all came from an adult with mismatch repair-deficient cancer.

V is TRBV7-8 and J is TRBJ2-5; 8 bases align to TRBD1. Trimming took 1 base from V and 4 from J; bases not matched to a gene: 2. CDR3 length: 14 residues. Germline CDR1 reads SGHVS; CDR2 reads FQNEAQ. This CDR3 reads CASSLGTGRETQYF. In nucleotides, the CDR3 is TGTGCCAGCAGCTTAGGGACAGGGCGAGAGACCCAGTACTTC. Filled out from reference TRBV7-8 and TRBJ2-5, the complete variable domain reads GAGVSQSPRYKVAKRGQDVALRCDPISGHVSLFWYQQALGQGPEFLTYFQNEAQLDKSGLPSDRFFAERPEGSVSTLKIQRTQQEDSAVYLCASSLGTGRETQYFGPGTRLLVL.

This clone was detected only once. The genes are TRBV2 and TRBJ1-5; the D is unclear. The CDR3 length is 15 residues. Germline V CDR1 and CDR2: SNHLY, FYNNEI. V was shortened by 7 bases and J by 0 bases, with 13 bases between the two germline ends. Here the CDR3 reads CASMRGSSSNQPQHF. The CDR3 nucleotides read TGTGCCAGCATGAGAGGGTCCTCTAGCAATCAGCCCCAGCATTTT.

The chain joins TRBV7-2 to TRBJ2-1, with no clear D. This CDR3 is 14 amino acids long. Deletions cut 6 bases from V and 4 bases from J, with 13 bases between. Germline lookup yields CDR1 SGHTA and CDR2 FQGNSA. For the CDR3, the DNA is TGTGCCAGCAGTCCTCCTCCGGCGTACAATGAGCAGTTCTTC. This sequence encodes CASSPPPAYNEQFF.

This clone has only a few counts. The chain is built from TRBV19 and TRBJ2-7; the match to TRBD1 covers 8 bases. V was clipped by 4 bases and J by 4 bases; unmatched bases: 6. Per the germline V gene, CDR1 is LNHDA and CDR2 is SQIVND (reference sequence). The CDR3 spans 14 residues. The CDR3 DNA is TGTGCCAGTAGTACTCGGACAGGGTGGTACGAGCAGTACTTC. This encodes CASSTRTGWYEQYF.

The gene calls are TRBV27 and TRBJ2-5, with D tentatively TRBD1 or TRBD2 (6 bases each). Trimming pared 2 bases from V and 7 bases from J, leaving 20 bases between. The CDR3 extends over 16 amino acids. Germline assignment: CDR1 MNHEY and CDR2 SMNVEV (reference sequence). CDR3 residues: CASSLIAGGGPGTQYF. The CDR3 DNA reads TGTGCCAGCAGTTTAATCGCAGGAGGGGGACCCGGGACCCAGTACTTC.

The chain combines TRBV10-2 with TRBJ2-7; TRBD1 might be the D (6 bases). This CDR3 is built from 13 residues. Trimming took 3 bases from V and 4 from J, leaving 10 bases between them. Germline-derived CDR1 and CDR2 are WSHSY and SAAADI. The CDR3 bases are TGCGCCAGCAGTGAACAGGGAGCTTACGAGCAGTACTTC. This codes for CASSEQGAYEQYF.

The J gene is TRBJ2-1, the V gene TRBV6-5; 9 bases match TRBD2. J gave up 9 bases and V 4 bases, and 7 bases lay outside the gene matches. The length of the CDR3 is 14 residues. Germline V gives CDR1 MNHEY, CDR2 SVGAGI. The CDR3 DNA is TGTGCCAGCAGTTCAGGGGAACTAGCGGGTGAGCAGTTCTTC. Translation gives CASSSGELAGEQFF.

The rearrangement links TRBV7-9 to TRBJ2-7; D gene ambiguous. Trimming cost V 4 bases and J 1 base, with 5 bases left between them. Germline CDR1 is SEHNR and CDR2 is FQNEAQ (reference sequence). The CDR3 contains 12 residues. Here the CDR3 DNA reads TGTGCCAGCAGCTCGCGGTCCTACGAGCAGTACTTC. Translating it yields CASSSRSYEQYF. The variable domain in full, with the rest retrieved from reference TRBV7-9 and TRBJ2-7, is DTGVSQNPRHKITKRGQNVTFRCDPISEHNRLYWYRQTLGQGPEFLTYFQNEAQLEKSRLLSDRFSAERPKGSFSTLEIQRTEQGDSAMYLCASSSRSYEQYFGPGTRLTVT.

The V and J genes are TRBV28 and TRBJ2-1, with 12 bases lining up with TRBD2. Losses at the gene ends were 3 bases for V and 1 base for J; bases not matched to a gene: 1. Germline CDR1 MDHEN, CDR2 SYDVKM. The CDR3 consists of 16 residues. The CDR3 spells CASSFTSGRSYNEQFF. The CDR3 coding sequence is TGTGCCAGCAGTTTCACTAGCGGGAGGTCCTACAATGAGCAGTTCTTC. Using reference TRBV28 and TRBJ2-1 for the parts outside the CDR3, the full variable domain is DVKVTQSSRYLVKRTGEKVFLECVQDMDHENMFWYRQDPGLGLRLIYFSYDVKMKEKGDIPEGYSVSREKKERFSLILESASTNQTSMYLCASSFTSGRSYNEQFFGPGTRLTVL.

As DNA, the CDR3 is TGTGCCAGCAGCTGGGGGGGCCGCGGGCAGTACTTC. It translates to CASSWGGRGQYF. The J gene is TRBJ2-7, the V gene TRBV7-9; a weak D match, TRBD2 (7 bases). V lost 4 bases to trimming and J lost 9 bases, with 13 bases between them. This CDR3 has 12 amino acids. Per the germline V gene, CDR1 is SEHNR and CDR2 is FQNEAQ (reference sequence).

The chain is built from TRBV27 and TRBJ2-2, with D perhaps being TRBD1 or TRBD2 (7 bases each). The CDR3 consists of 16 residues. Germline V gives CDR1 MNHEY, CDR2 SMNVEV (reference sequence). V shed 8 bases and J shed 4 bases, with 20 bases lying between them. CDR3 residues: CASSPSLRGGTGELFF. The CDR3 nucleotides are TGTGCCAGCTCCCCAAGCCTCAGGGGGGGCACCGGGGAGCTGTTTTTT.